The T cell receptor (beta chain) described here comes from a study of T cell responses to AZD1222 COVID-19 vaccine. Study-level findings and limits: A mostly white British donor set with more females was recruited, and clonal diversity was possibly underestimated. Dominant CD4 TCR responses targeted spike regions 160-218 and 743-854.

In germline, CDR1 is SGHNT, CDR2 YENEEA. This CDR3 region has 14 residues. V dropped 5 bases and J dropped 5; count of bases not matched to a gene: 7. As to this clone: Antigen unknown.

Using immunoSEQ multiplex PCR, the repertoire was profiled, and TCRdb retains in-frame clones only, with some absent. The sample lists 200,000 to 300,000 clones; over 85% were seen once. Sample: peripheral blood, taken on day 0 of AZD1222 vaccination. This sequence joins TRBV11-3 and TRBJ2-7; 9 nucleotides line up with TRBD1. The receptor was isolated from an adult in good health. This CDR3 is CASSQDRGYHEQYF. CDR3 coding DNA: TGTGCCAGCAGCCAGGACAGGGGATACCACGAGCAGTACTTC. The full variable domain, with the rest looked up from reference TRBV11-3 and TRBJ2-7, is EAGVVQSPRYKIIEKKQPVAFWCNPISGHNTLYWYLQNLGQGPELLIRYENEEAVDDSQLPKDRFSAERLKGVDSTLKIQPAELGDSAVYLCASSQDRGYHEQYFGPGTRLTVT.